These 19 T cell receptor beta chains came from one sample sequenced in a study (dated by TCRdb to 2016 to 2017). The library was built by means of RT-PCR. Sequenced using an Illumina MiSeq. TCRdb ran its own pipeline on the public reads, namely fastp trimming at Q25 and MiXCR clone calling, and kept in-frame beta chains. Rows are unified per CDR3 protein, each entry keeping the most common DNA and genes. This sample has 4,400 or so distinct CDR3 sequences in its table, and 34% of those were observed once. The ten most abundant clones make up roughly 5% of the sample. Sequencing input: memory CD4+ T cells from salivary gland. The receptors stem from a female donor with primary Sjogren's syndrome.

This clonotype is medium-sized in the sample. The chain joins TRBV20-1 to TRBJ1-6; TRBD1 is a possible D gene (5 bases). This CDR3 is 15 amino acids long. Trimming removed 5 bases from V and 4 bases from J, with 15 bases in between. Germline V CDR1 and CDR2: DFQATT, SNEGSKA (reference sequence). For the CDR3, the DNA is TGCAGTGCTTTGGCCCGGGACCAATATAATTCACCCCTCCACTTT. This codes for CSALARDQYNSPLHF.

Relative to its sample, this clonotype is medium-sized. The rearrangement links TRBV20-1 to TRBJ2-5; D is unresolved. Trimming left V 2 bases short and J 5 bases short, with 9 bases between. Germline V CDR1 and CDR2: DFQATT, SNEGSKA (reference sequence). The CDR3 has 12 amino acids. CDR3 in amino acids: CSARPGAETQYF. The CDR3 DNA reads as TGCAGTGCTAGACCGGGTGCGGAGACCCAGTACTTC.

This chain links TRBV7-9 with TRBJ1-5, with D tentatively TRBD1 (6 bases). Trimming stripped 6 bases from V and 12 bases from J, with 15 bases between. The CDR3 extends over 12 amino acids. The germline V gene has CDR1 SEHNR and CDR2 FQNEAQ (reference sequence). DNA for the CDR3: TGTGCCAGCAGTTTCCTGGGAGGGGGCCAGCATTTT. It codes for CASSFLGGGQHF.

This clonotype appeared many times. The chain recombines TRBV5-1 with TRBJ1-1; D is unresolved. Trimming pared 0 bases from V and 1 base from J, leaving 7 bases between. Germline CDR1 reads SGHRS; CDR2 reads YFSETQ. The CDR3 runs to 14 residues. CDR3 region: CASSLAGQNTEAFF. The DNA for the CDR3 is TGCGCCAGCAGCTTGGCCGGTCAGAACACTGAAGCTTTCTTT.

Relative to its sample, this clonotype is medium-sized. The chain uses TRBV20-1 and TRBJ2-3; D remains ambiguous. Germline loops: CDR1 DFQATT, CDR2 SNEGSKA (reference sequence). Trimming took 5 bases from V and 1 from J, leaving 13 bases between them. The CDR3 spans 14 residues. The CDR3 here is CSALTQRGTDTQYF. Written as DNA, the CDR3 is TGCAGTGCTCTAACTCAAAGGGGCACAGATACGCAGTATTTT.

By proportion, this clonotype is medium-sized. The chain recombines TRBV27 with TRBJ2-2, with no clear D. This CDR3 has 12 amino acids. Germline CDR1 MNHEY, CDR2 SMNVEV (reference sequence). Trimming removed 3 bases at V and 7 bases at J, with 6 bases between. In DNA form, the CDR3 reads TGTGCCAGCAGTTTTCTTGGCGGGGAGCTGTTTTTT. Encoded protein: CASSFLGGELFF.

Within the sample, this clonotype is medium-sized. The chain couples TRBV5-4 to TRBJ1-2, with 9 positions matching TRBD1. V was pared by 0 bases and J by 4 bases, with 1 base of the junction left unmatched. Per germline, CDR1 SGHNT and CDR2 YYREEE (reference sequence). The CDR3 covers 14 residues. CDR3 in DNA: TGTGCCAGCAGCTTGGGACAGGGGGGCTATGGCTACACCTTC. It codes for CASSLGQGGYGYTF. The variable domain in full, completed from reference TRBV5-4 and TRBJ1-2, reads ETGVTQSPTHLIKTRGQQVTLRCSSQSGHNTVSWYQQALGQGPQFIFQYYREEENGRGNFPPRFSGLQFPNYSSELNVNALELDDSALYLCASSLGQGGYGYTFGSGTRLTVV.

This clonotype is labeled as medium-sized. The J gene is TRBJ2-3, the V gene TRBV9; perhaps TRBD2 as D (7 bases). V gave up 4 bases and J gave up 1 base, with 19 bases separating them. Germline assignment: CDR1 SGDLS and CDR2 YYNGEE. CDR3 length equals 17 residues. The CDR3 protein is CASSPRGREHRTDTQYF. Written as DNA, the CDR3 is TGTGCCAGCAGCCCGCGGGGGCGGGAGCACCGCACAGATACGCAGTATTTT.

This clonotype is labeled medium-sized. The chain uses TRBV5-1 and TRBJ2-4, with 8 nucleotides matching TRBD1. Trimming removed 2 bases from V and 6 bases from J; junction bases left unmatched: 7. Germline lookup yields CDR1 SGHRS and CDR2 YFSETQ. The CDR3 is 15 amino acids. The CDR3 here is CASSFTGQGGNIQYF. As DNA, the CDR3 is TGCGCCAGCAGCTTCACAGGACAGGGAGGAAACATTCAGTACTTC.

V and J are TRBV6-2 or TRBV6-3 and TRBJ2-7; TRBD1 matches 8 bases. With V trimmed by 3 bases and J by 1 base, 11 bases remained unmatched. CDR3 size: 17 residues. Germline V gene sequence: CDR1 MNHEY, CDR2 SVGEGT. The CDR3 here is CASSYDIRGRGSYEQYV. CDR3 nucleotide sequence: TGTGCCAGCAGTTATGATATCAGGGGGCGCGGGTCCTACGAGCAGTACGTC.

This clonotype was observed a few times. Just one base apart from a much larger clone, this may be a read error. This chain links TRBV5-4 with TRBJ1-1; 7 bases line up with TRBD1. Germline CDR1 and CDR2: SGHNT and YYREEE (reference sequence). CDR3 length equals 14 residues. In DNA, the CDR3 is TGTGCCAGCAGCTTGGTCGGGACAGACACTAAAGCTTTCTTT. This codes for CASSLVGTDTKAFF.

By share of the sample, this clonotype is medium-sized (0.01 to 0.1%). The V and J genes are TRBV5-1 and TRBJ2-1; tentative D call: TRBD2 (6 bases). V dropped 3 bases and J dropped 2 bases, with 9 bases sitting between them. The length of the CDR3 is 14 residues. Per the germline V gene, CDR1 is SGHRS and CDR2 is YFSETQ. The CDR3 spells CASSSLATYNEQFF. The CDR3 DNA reads as TGCGCCAGCAGCTCCCTAGCGACCTACAATGAGCAGTTCTTC. The full variable domain, rest sourced from reference TRBV5-1 and TRBJ2-1, is KAGVTQTPRYLIKTRGQQVTLSCSPISGHRSVSWYQQTPGQGLQFLFEYFSETQRNKGNFPGRFSGRQFSNSRSEMNVSTLELGDSALYLCASSSLATYNEQFFGPGTRLTVL.

Details on this clonotype: A much larger clone lies one base from this, so it may be a read error. The rearrangement uses TRBV5-8 and TRBJ2-6; no clear D gene. Germline V gene lookup returns CDR1 SGHTS and CDR2 YDEGEE. The CDR3 loop spans 15 amino acids. The CDR3 sequence is CANSFLYNGANVLTF. In nucleotides, the CDR3 is TGTGCCAACAGCTTTTTGTATAATGGGGCCAACGTCCTGACTTTC.

By share of the sample, this clonotype is medium-sized. V gene TRBV27 combines with J gene TRBJ1-2; possible D gene TRBD1, 5 bases. This CDR3 has 14 residues. V was clipped by 8 bases and J by 2 bases, with 15 bases between them. Per germline, CDR1 MNHEY and CDR2 SMNVEV (reference sequence). The CDR3 coding sequence is TGTGCCAGCGGGAGGGGCACGGCGAACTATGGCTACACCTTC. This sequence encodes CASGRGTANYGYTF.

This clonotype rates as medium-sized. This chain links TRBV6-5 with TRBJ2-7; 7 bases are shared with TRBD2. Germline V CDR1 and CDR2: MNHEY, SVGAGI. The junction had 8 bases not matched to a gene; V was cut back by 6 bases and J by 3 bases. The CDR3 is made up of 14 amino acids. The CDR3 protein is CASRKGGTNYEQYF. The CDR3, as DNA: TGTGCCAGCAGGAAAGGTGGGACTAACTACGAGCAGTACTTC.

By sample share, this clonotype is large. This sequence joins TRBV4-3 and TRBJ2-1, with 7 bases matching TRBD1. The CDR3 covers 16 residues. Germline values: CDR1 LGHNA, CDR2 YSLEER. Losses at the gene ends were 0 bases for V and 3 bases for J; bases not matched to a gene: 5. The chain's CDR3 is CASSQERQGIYNEQFF. The CDR3 bases are TGCGCCAGCAGCCAAGAGAGACAGGGAATCTACAATGAGCAGTTCTTC.

This clonotype appeared a single time. V usage is TRBV9 and J usage is TRBJ1-2; D is perhaps TRBD1 (5 bases). CDR1 is SGDLS, CDR2 YYNGEE, per germline. The CDR3 runs to 15 residues. Between the trimmed V and J ends, which lost 2 bases and 7 bases, there was a span of 18 bases. CDR3 amino acids: CASSVGQGGIGGYTF. CDR3 nucleotides: TGTGCCAGCAGCGTCGGGCAGGGAGGAATTGGTGGCTACACCTTC.

By frequency in the sample, this clonotype is medium-sized (0.01 to 0.1%). V and J are TRBV7-9 and TRBJ1-5; D call uncertain. Germline V gene lookup returns CDR1 SEHNR and CDR2 FQNEAQ (reference sequence). V was pared by 4 bases and J by 3 bases, with 10 bases between. The CDR3 consists of 14 residues. CDR3 residues: CASSSAGINQPQHF. The CDR3 nucleotides read TGTGCCAGCAGCTCCGCCGGCATCAATCAGCCCCAGCATTTT.

This clonotype is medium-sized. The chain joins TRBV28 to TRBJ1-1; TRBD1 matches 7 bases. Germline V gene lookup returns CDR1 MDHEN and CDR2 SYDVKM. This CDR3 has 16 amino acids. The junction had 13 bases not matched to a gene; V was cut back by 6 bases and J by 3 bases. CDR3 amino acids: CASRPQGREGYTEAFF. The CDR3 bases are TGTGCCAGCAGGCCACAGGGGAGAGAGGGATACACTGAAGCTTTCTTT.